These 7 T cell receptor beta chains came from one sample sequenced in a study of T cells in Graves' hyperthyroidism and ophthalmopathy. Amplified regions were TCR beta CDR3 sequences from RNA transcripts. HTBI primers were the set used in a first-round RT-PCR of the TCR CDR3. From the multiplex PCR reads, TCRdb called clonotypes with MiXCR, one entry per CDR3 protein. The sample has just over 550,000 distinct CDR3 sequences, around 45% seen once. The sample was peripheral blood or thyroid tissue (not recorded which). Every receptor here comes from a woman aged 18-29 years with Graves' hyperthyroidism.

A single count supports this clonotype. This rearrangement joins TRBV9 to TRBJ2-7, with D possibly called TRBD1 or TRBD2 (7 bases each). In germline, CDR1 is SGDLS, CDR2 YYNGEE. V was shortened by 4 bases and J by 3 bases, with 20 bases between the two germline ends. The CDR3 length is 16 residues. CDR3 DNA: TGTGCCAGCAGCCAAGACAACAGGGGAGGGAACTACGAGCAGTACTTC. Its translation: CASSQDNRGGNYEQYF.

This clonotype came up a few times. CDR3: CASSYSRDRPYEQYF. CDR3 nucleotide sequence: TGTGCCAGCAGTTACTCGCGGGACCGACCCTACGAGCAGTACTTC. This sequence joins TRBV7-9 and TRBJ2-7, with D perhaps TRBD2 (6 bases). This CDR3 region has 15 residues. V dropped 6 bases and J dropped 2 bases, with 17 bases sitting between them. Germline V gene lookup returns CDR1 SEHNR and CDR2 FQNEAQ (reference sequence).

This clonotype was picked up one time. The chain employs TRBV25-1 and TRBJ1-4; D remains unclear. V lost 5 bases and J 0 bases, leaving 10 bases between the germline ends. The CDR3 has 15 residues. The V gene's germline CDR1 is MGHDK and CDR2 SYGVNS. In nucleotides, the CDR3 is TGTGCCAGCAGTTGGGCCGGAGCAACTAATGAAAAACTGTTTTTT. This translates into CASSWAGATNEKLFF.

There are many counts of this clonotype. The chain employs TRBV7-8 and TRBJ1-6; D is unclear. The CDR3 sequence is 13 residues long. Germline V CDR1 and CDR2: SGHVS, FQNEAQ. Trimming removed 5 bases from V and 10 bases from J, with 12 bases in between. DNA for the CDR3: TGTGCCAGCAGCCCCCTGGAGCAGTCACCCCTCCACTTT. Protein product: CASSPLEQSPLHF.

J is TRBJ1-1 and V is TRBV29-1; maybe TRBD1 (5 bases). V gave up 8 bases and J gave up 1 base, with 14 bases separating them. CDR3 length: 13 residues. From germline, CDR1 is SQVTM and CDR2 ANQGSEA. The chain's CDR3 is CSQDQGENTEAFF. DNA for the CDR3: TGCAGCCAAGATCAAGGGGAGAACACTGAAGCTTTCTTT.

The table lists this clonotype with a few counts. J is TRBJ1-4 and V is TRBV20-1; D might be TRBD1 (5 bases). V was clipped by 1 base and J by 13 bases, with 13 bases between them. CDR3 size: 12 residues. Germline V gives CDR1 DFQATT, CDR2 SNEGSKA (reference sequence). CDR3 region: CSARAGLSILFF. The CDR3 DNA reads TGCAGTGCTAGAGCGGGGCTATCTATACTGTTTTTT.

As regards this clonotype: This may be a read error, as it is one base from a much larger clone. The CDR3 here is CTTSVGAEETQYF. The DNA of the CDR3 is TGTACCACCAGTGTGGGTGCAGAGGAGACCCAGTACTTC. The chain recombines TRBV24-1 with TRBJ2-5, with no clear D. Germline values: CDR1 KGHDR, CDR2 SFDVKD. The CDR3 extends over 13 amino acids.